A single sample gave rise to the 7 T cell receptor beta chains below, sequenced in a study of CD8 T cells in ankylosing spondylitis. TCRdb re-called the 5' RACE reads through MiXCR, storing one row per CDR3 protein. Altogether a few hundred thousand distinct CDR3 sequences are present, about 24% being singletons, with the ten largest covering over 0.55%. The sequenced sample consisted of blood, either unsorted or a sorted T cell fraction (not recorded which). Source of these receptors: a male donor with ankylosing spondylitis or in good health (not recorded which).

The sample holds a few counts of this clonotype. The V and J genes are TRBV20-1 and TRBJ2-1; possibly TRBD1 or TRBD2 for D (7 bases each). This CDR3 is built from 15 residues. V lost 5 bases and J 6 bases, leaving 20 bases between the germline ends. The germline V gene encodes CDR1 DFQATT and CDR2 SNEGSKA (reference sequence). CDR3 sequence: CSAWGGRGRINEQFF. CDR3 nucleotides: TGCAGTGCTTGGGGGGGGAGGGGGCGAATCAATGAGCAGTTCTTC.

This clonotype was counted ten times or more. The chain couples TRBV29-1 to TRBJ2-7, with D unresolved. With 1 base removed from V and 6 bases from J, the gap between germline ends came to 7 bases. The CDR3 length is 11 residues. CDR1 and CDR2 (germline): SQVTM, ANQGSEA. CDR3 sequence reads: CSVEVRSEQYF. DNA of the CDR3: TGCAGCGTTGAAGTCCGCTCCGAGCAGTACTTC.

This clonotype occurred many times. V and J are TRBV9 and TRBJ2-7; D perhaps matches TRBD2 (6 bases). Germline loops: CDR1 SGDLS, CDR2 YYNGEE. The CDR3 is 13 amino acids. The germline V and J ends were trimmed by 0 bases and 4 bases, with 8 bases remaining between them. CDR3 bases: TGTGCCAGCAGCGTAGTCGGGGGTTACGAGCAGTACTTC. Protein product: CASSVVGGYEQYF. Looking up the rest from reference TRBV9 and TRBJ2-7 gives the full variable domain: DSGVTQTPKHLITATGQRVTLRCSPRSGDLSVYWYQQSLDQGLQFLIQYYNGEERAKGNILERFSAQQFPDLHSELNLSSLELGDSALYFCASSVVGGYEQYFGPGTRLTVT.

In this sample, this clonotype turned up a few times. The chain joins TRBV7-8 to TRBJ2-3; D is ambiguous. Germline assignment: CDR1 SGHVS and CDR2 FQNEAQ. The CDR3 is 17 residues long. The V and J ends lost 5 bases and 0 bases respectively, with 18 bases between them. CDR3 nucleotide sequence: TGTGCCAGCAGCCGACGGCTCTCCACTTCTAGCACAGATACGCAGTATTTT. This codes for CASSRRLSTSSTDTQYF.

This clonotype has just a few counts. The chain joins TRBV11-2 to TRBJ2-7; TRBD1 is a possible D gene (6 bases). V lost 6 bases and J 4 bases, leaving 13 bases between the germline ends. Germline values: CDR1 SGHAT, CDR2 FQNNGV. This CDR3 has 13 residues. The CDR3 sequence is CASRSGTSYEQYF. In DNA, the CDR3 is TGTGCCAGCAGGTCCGGGACATCGTACGAGCAGTACTTC.

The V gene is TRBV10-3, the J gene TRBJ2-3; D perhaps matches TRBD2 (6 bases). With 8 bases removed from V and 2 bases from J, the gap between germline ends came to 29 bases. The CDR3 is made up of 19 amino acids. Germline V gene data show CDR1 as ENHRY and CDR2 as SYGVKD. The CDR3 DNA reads TGTGCCATCGCGGGGAAGCGCAGGGCAGGCCGGGGGAACACAGATACGCAGTATTTT. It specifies CAIAGKRRAGRGNTDTQYF.

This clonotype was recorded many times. CDR3 bases: TGTGCCAGCAGGGAACGACAGGGGGCAAACACCGGGGAGCTGTTTTTT. Translating it yields CASRERQGANTGELFF. V and J are TRBV12-3 or TRBV12-4 and TRBJ2-2; TRBD1 agrees at 10 bases. Losses at the gene ends were 6 bases for V and 2 bases for J; bases not matched to a gene: 6. This CDR3 spans 16 amino acids.